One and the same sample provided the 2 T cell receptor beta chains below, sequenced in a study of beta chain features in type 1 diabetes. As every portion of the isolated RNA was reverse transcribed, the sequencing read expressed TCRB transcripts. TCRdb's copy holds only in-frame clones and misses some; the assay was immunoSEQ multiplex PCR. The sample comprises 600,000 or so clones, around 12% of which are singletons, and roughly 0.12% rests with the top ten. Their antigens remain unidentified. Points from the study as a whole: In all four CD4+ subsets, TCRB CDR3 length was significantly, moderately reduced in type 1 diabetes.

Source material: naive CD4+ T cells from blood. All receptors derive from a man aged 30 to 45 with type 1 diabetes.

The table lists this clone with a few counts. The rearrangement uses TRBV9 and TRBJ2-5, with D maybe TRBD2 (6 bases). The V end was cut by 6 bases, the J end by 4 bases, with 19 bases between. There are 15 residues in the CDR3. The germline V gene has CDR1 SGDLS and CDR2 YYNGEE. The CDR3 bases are TGTGCCAGCAAGAGTGGAGGCGGGGTAACAGAGACCCAGTACTTC. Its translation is CASKSGGGVTETQYF. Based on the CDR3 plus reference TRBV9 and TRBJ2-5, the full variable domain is DSGVTQTPKHLITATGQRVTLRCSPRSGDLSVYWYQQSLDQGLQFLIQYYNGEERAKGNILERFSAQQFPDLHSELNLSSLELGDSALYFCASKSGGGVTETQYFGPGTRLLVL.

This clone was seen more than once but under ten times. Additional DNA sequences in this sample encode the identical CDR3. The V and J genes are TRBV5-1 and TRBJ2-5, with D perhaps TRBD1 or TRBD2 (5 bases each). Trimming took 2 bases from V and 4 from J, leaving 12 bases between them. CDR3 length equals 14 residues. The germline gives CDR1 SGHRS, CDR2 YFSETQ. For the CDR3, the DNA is TGCGCCAGCAGCTTCGGGACCTCAGGAGAGACCCAGTACTTC. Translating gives CASSFGTSGETQYF.